The present T cell receptor (beta chain) was sequenced within a study of OX40 agonist ivuxolimab in advanced cancers. Broader study findings: Among T cells, CD8+ cells averaged more expanded clones than CD4+ cells.

This clone appeared once. Its target is unknown. The repertoire was sequenced with immunoSEQ multiplex PCR; TCRdb's copy has only in-frame clones and lacks some. The sample includes around 71,000 clones, roughly nine tenths of them seen just once. Trimming took off 5 bases at V and 4 bases at J, with 14 bases between the two ends. Germline CDR1 and CDR2: LNHDA and SQIVND (reference sequence). This CDR3 contains 14 residues. The clonotype was recovered from an adult with an advanced solid tumor such as melanoma, head and neck, liver or kidney cancer. The material was CD4+ or CD8+ T cells sorted from blood, obtained in a trial of the OX40 agonist ivuxolimab. The rearrangement links TRBV19 to TRBJ1-2; D unclear. The DNA of the CDR3 is TGTGCCAGTAGTGACGCAGTAGGAACCTATGGCTACACCTTC. Encoded protein: CASSDAVGTYGYTF.